This T cell receptor (beta chain) was captured in a study of T cell repertoires in cytomegalovirus infection. Points from the study as a whole: Based on cumulative public TCR beta family frequency, carriers of CMV plus the relevant HLA were identified.

V dropped 5 bases and J dropped 0; count of bases not matched to a gene: 3. The germline CDR1 and CDR2 sequences are SGHAT and FQNNGV. This CDR3 comprises 14 residues. As to this clonotype: Its target is not known.

TCRdb recomputed calls from the reads with MiXCR, one row per CDR3 protein. The repertoire includes 80,000 or so distinct CDR3 sequences, more than 20% of them detected once, and about half sits in the top ten. The gene calls are TRBV11-2 and TRBJ1-2; 7 nucleotides match TRBD1. The sequencing here drew on CD8+ T cells from cultured PBMCs, taken from culture after CMV antigen stimulation. This sequence was found in a human donor in good health (CMV status not recorded). Some clones in this sample may be carry-over from other donors' samples. The DNA for the CDR3 is TGTGCCAGCAGCCAAGGGACAGCTAACTATGGCTACACCTTC. Translated, it gives CASSQGTANYGYTF. Combining the CDR3 with reference TRBV11-2 and TRBJ1-2 gives the whole variable domain EAGVAQSPRYKIIEKRQSVAFWCNPISGHATLYWYQQILGQGPKLLIQFQNNGVVDDSQLPKDRFSAERLKGVDSTLKIQPAKLEDSAVYLCASSQGTANYGYTFGSGTRLTVV.